This entry concerns a single TCR beta chain. The sample holds many counts of this clonotype. It has no known antigen specificity. The record has no base qualities; no much larger clone is one base away. The data were obtained in a study of T cells after yellow fever vaccination (dated by TCRdb to between 2017 and 2020). About the study as a whole: The SMART-Seq v4 Ultra Low Input RNA kit was used to prepare libraries from fractions with low cell numbers. Bulk TCR alpha and beta repertoires were sequenced longitudinally to track T-cell clones before and after primary and booster YFV17D yellow fever vaccination. Two healthy male donors, one aged 18 to 30 and one aged 30 to 39 years, were included in the cohort. Bulk PBMC replicates and cell subsets were isolated from blood drawn at multiple timepoints before and after both primary and secondary immunization. Results the study describes overall, beyond this receptor: A small share of clonotypes was detected in both CD4 and CD8 compartments, with the overlap likely arising from convergent recombination. Most clones expanded after primary vaccination (around 96% of CD4 and 80% to 90% of CD8) were re-detected after the booster, suggesting that broad memory maintenance occurred. Computational filtering was needed because FACS-sorted repertoires could contain abundant contaminating clonotypes from the bulk population. The study included only a couple of donors, which limits how far the findings can be generalized. Compared with the primary T-cell response, the secondary T-cell response was faster but weaker, reaching its peak on day 5 rather than on day 15.

Explained via the paper, the treatment or condition label denotes: live attenuated yellow fever vaccine strain. At every blood-draw timepoint, two biological replicates of bulk PBMCs were collected. PBMCs were isolated from peripheral blood using a standard Ficoll-Paque protocol. TriZol was used to extract RNA from bulk PBMCs, CD4 and CD8 fractions, and dextramer-positive and dextramer-negative fractions. The reads were generated on an Illumina NovaSeq 6000. TCR cDNA was synthesized by 5'RACE template switching, which introduced a universal primer site and unique molecular identifiers. Priming of cDNA synthesis was performed from both the TCR alpha and TCR beta constant segments. Library amplification involved two PCR steps, and the second step added sample barcodes and sequencing adapters. Sequencing of the libraries was done on either Illumina HiSeq 2500 (2x100 bp) or NovaSeq (2x150 bp). The source study handled its data this way. MIGEC was used to demultiplex reads and collapse the reads into UMI consensus sequences, and MiXCR was used for V(D)J alignment. Clonotypes responding to the vaccine were identified with edgeR on replicate PBMC samples, with the criteria of FDR below 0.01 and a log2 fold change above 5 up to day 15. Each bulk clonotype received a CD4 or CD8 identity based on whether the sequenced CD4 or CD8 repertoire contained that clonotype at higher abundance. TCRdb cleaned the public reads at Q25 with fastp, built clones with MiXCR and kept in-frame beta chains. For every CDR3 protein sequence, its rows merge into one entry that carries the most common genes and DNA. The V and J calls here are based on TCRdb, not the publication. The sample table lists 230,000 or so distinct CDR3 sequences, around 3.5% of them with a count of one. Clones ranked in the top ten supply roughly a fifth of the sample.

The sequence was collected from a man aged 18 to 35 who received the YFV17D yellow fever vaccine. Sequencing was performed on PBMCs, taken 15 days after the yellow fever booster vaccination.

The CDR3 region reads CASSQESVGTGGSPLHF. The bases are TGTGCCAGCAGCCAAGAATCGGTCGGGACAGGAGGTTCACCCCTCCACTTT. The sequence is built from TRBV4-2 and TRBJ1-6; TRBD1 fits 8 bases in the junction. Per the germline V gene, LGHNA is the CDR1 and YNFKEQ is the CDR2. The CDR3 holds 17 amino acids from the cysteine to the phenylalanine. Just CDR3 DNA is preserved here, 51 bases in frame from base 1. Trimming removed 0 bases from V and 9 bases from J; the gene matches leave 10 bases unexplained.